This T cell receptor beta chain appears in the sequencing data of a study of Ad26.COV2.S vaccination and SARS-CoV-2 variants. For the study at large: Into the muscle, Ad26.COV2.S was dosed once or twice, 56 days apart.

From germline, CDR1 is SNHLY and CDR2 FYNNEI. After removal of 6 bases from V and 7 bases from J, the junction contained 7 bases not matched to a gene. This CDR3 has 14 residues. Repertoires were generated with immunoSEQ multiplex PCR, while TCRdb's copy carries only in-frame clones and drops some. The sample holds 350,000 to 450,000 clones, approximately 81% seen once. General study points: The placebo group had lower spike-specific TCR breadth than the vaccine recipients did.

Treatment meaning: approximately 18 received Ad26.COV2.S at low or high dose, single or two shots; several received placebo; per-sample allocation not given. Sampling happened 63 days after the first vaccine or placebo injection. Points on this clone: Its antigen remains unknown.

Sequenced here: peripheral blood, sampled in a trial of Ad26.COV2.S vaccine versus placebo. This clonotype originated in a person between 18 and 65 years old who received the Ad26.COV2.S COVID-19 vaccine or a placebo. The chain links TRBV2 to TRBJ1-4; 8 bases map to TRBD1. The CDR3 bases are TGTGCCAGCAGAACCGGACAGGGTGGTGAAAAACTGTTTTTT. The encoded protein is CASRTGQGGEKLFF.